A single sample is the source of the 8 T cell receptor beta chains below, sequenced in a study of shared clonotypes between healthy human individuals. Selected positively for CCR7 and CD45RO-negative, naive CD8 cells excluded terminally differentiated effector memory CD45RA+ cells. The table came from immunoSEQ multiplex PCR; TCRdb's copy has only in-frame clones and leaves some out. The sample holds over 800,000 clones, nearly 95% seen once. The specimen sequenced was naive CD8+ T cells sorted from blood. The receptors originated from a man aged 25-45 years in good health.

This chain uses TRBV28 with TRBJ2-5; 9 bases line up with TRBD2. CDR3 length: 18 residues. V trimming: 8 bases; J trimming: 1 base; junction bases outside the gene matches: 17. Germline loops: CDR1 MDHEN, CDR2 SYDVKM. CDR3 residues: CASVTWNRWREGQETQYF. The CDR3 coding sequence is TGTGCCAGCGTCACCTGGAACCGGTGGCGGGAGGGCCAAGAGACCCAGTACTTC.

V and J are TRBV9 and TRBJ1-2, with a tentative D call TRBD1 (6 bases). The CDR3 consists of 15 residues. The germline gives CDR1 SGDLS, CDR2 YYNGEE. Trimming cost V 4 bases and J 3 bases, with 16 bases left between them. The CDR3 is CASSTGQNLYYGYTF. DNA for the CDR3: TGTGCCAGCAGCACCGGACAGAATCTGTACTATGGCTACACCTTC.

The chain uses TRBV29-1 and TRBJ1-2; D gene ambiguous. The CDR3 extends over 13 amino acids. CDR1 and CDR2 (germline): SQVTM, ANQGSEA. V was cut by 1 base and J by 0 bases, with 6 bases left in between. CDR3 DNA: TGCAGCGTTGAAGGGCCGTCTAACTATGGCTACACCTTC. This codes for CSVEGPSNYGYTF.

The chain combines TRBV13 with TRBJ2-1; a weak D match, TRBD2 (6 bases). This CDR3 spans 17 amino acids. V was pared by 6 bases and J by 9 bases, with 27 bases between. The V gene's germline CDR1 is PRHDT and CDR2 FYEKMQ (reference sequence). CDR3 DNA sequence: TGTGCCAGCAGTTCGAAGCCTGAACTAGTCTTGGGGGGTGAGCAGTTCTTC. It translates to CASSSKPELVLGGEQFF.

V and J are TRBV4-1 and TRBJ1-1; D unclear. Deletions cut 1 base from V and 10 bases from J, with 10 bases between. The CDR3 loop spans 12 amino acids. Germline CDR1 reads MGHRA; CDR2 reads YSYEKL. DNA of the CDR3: TGCGCCAGCAGCCAAGTATCGCAGGTAGCTTTCTTT. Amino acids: CASSQVSQVAFF.

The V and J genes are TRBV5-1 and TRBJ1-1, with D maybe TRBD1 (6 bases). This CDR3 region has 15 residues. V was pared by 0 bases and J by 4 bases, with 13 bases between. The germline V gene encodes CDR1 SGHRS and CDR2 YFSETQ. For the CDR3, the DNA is TGCGCCAGCAGCTTGGCCACACAGGGTGGCACTGAAGCTTTCTTT. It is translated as CASSLATQGGTEAFF. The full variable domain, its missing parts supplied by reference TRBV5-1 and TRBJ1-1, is KAGVTQTPRYLIKTRGQQVTLSCSPISGHRSVSWYQQTPGQGLQFLFEYFSETQRNKGNFPGRFSGRQFSNSRSEMNVSTLELGDSALYLCASSLATQGGTEAFFGQGTRLTVV.

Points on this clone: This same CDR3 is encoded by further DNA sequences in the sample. The CDR3 protein is CASKTGTGYYEQYF. The CDR3 DNA reads as TGTGCCAGCAAGACCGGGACAGGGTACTACGAGCAGTACTTC. This rearrangement joins TRBV6-1 to TRBJ2-7, with 9 bases aligning to TRBD1. This CDR3 contains 14 residues. Germline values: CDR1 MNHNS, CDR2 SASEGT. The V gene end was trimmed by 7 bases and the J gene end by 3 bases; junction bases not matched to a gene: 7.

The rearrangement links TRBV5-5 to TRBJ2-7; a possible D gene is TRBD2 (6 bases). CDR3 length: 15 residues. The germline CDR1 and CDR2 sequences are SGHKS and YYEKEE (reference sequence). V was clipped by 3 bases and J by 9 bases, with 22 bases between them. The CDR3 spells CASSYPGALVTGQYF. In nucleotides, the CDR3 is TGTGCCAGCAGCTATCCGGGAGCTTTAGTTACTGGGCAGTACTTC.